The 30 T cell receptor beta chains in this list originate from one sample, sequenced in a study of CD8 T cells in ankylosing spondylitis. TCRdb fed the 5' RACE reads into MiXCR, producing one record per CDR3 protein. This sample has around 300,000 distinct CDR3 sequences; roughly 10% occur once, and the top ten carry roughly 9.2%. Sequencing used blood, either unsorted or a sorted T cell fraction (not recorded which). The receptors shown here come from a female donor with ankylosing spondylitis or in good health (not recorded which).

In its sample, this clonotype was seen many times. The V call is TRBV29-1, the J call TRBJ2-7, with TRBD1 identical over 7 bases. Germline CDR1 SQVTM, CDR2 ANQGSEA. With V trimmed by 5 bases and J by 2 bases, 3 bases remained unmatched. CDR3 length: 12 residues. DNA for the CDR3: TGCAGCGTTAGGACAGGAACCTACGAGCAGTACTTC. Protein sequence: CSVRTGTYEQYF.

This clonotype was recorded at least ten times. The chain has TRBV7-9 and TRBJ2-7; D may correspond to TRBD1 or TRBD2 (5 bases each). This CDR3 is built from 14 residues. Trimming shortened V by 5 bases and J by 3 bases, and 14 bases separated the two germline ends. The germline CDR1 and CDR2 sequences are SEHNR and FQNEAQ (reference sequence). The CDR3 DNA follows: TGTGCCAGCAGCGGGGGTGGTCGAGACTACGAGCAGTACTTC. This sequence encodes CASSGGGRDYEQYF.

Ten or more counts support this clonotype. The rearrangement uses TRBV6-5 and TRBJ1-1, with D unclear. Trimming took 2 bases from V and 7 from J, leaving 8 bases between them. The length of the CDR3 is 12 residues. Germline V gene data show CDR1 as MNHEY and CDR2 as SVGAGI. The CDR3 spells CASSYPGNEAFF. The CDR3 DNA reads TGTGCCAGCAGTTACCCCGGGAATGAAGCTTTCTTT.

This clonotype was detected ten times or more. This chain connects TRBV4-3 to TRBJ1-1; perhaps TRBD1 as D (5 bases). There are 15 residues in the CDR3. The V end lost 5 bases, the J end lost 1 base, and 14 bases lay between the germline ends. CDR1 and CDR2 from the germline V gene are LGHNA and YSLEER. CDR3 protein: CASSTIVGGNTEAFF. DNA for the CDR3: TGCGCCAGCAGCACGATTGTGGGGGGGAACACTGAAGCTTTCTTT.

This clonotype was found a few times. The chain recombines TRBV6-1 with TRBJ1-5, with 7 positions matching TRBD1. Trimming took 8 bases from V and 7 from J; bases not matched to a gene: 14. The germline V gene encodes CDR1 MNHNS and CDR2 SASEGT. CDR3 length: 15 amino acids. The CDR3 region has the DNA TGTGCCAGCCAAAGGGCACAGGGGATAGGACAGCCCCAGCATTTT. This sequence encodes CASQRAQGIGQPQHF.

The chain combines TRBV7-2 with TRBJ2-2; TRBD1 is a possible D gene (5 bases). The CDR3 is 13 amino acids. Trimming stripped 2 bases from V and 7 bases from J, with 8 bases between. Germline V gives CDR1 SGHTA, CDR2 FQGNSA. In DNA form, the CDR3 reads TGTGCCAGCAGCTTATTCCAGGGCGGGGAGCTGTTTTTT. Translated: CASSLFQGGELFF. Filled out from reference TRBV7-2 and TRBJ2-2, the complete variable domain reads GAGVSQSPSNKVTEKGKDVELRCDPISGHTALYWYRQSLGQGLEFLIYFQGNSAPDKSGLPSDRFSAERTGGSVSTLTIQRTQQEDSAVYLCASSLFQGGELFFGEGSRLTVL.

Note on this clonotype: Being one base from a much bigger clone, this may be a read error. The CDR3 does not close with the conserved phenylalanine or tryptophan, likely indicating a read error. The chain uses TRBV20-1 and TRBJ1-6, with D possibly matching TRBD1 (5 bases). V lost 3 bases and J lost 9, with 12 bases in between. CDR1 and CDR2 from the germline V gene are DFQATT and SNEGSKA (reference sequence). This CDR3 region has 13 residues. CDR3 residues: CSASLGVTSPLHL. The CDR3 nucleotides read TGCAGTGCTAGTTTAGGGGTTACTTCACCCCTCCACCTT.

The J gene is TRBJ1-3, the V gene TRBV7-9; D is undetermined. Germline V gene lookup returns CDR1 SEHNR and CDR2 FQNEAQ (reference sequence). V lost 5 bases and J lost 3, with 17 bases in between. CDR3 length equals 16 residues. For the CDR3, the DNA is TGTGCCAGCAGCCCCGGAGCCGGGGTTGTTGGAAACACCATATATTTT. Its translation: CASSPGAGVVGNTIYF. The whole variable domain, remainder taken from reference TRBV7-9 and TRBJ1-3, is DTGVSQNPRHKITKRGQNVTFRCDPISEHNRLYWYRQTLGQGPEFLTYFQNEAQLEKSRLLSDRFSAERPKGSFSTLEIQRTEQGDSAMYLCASSPGAGVVGNTIYFGEGSWLTVV.

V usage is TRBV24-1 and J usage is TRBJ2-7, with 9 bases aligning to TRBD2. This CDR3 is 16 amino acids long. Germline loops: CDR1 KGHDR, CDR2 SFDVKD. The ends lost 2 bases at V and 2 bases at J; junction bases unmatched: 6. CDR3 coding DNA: TGTGCCACCAGTGATTCGTCGACTAGCGGAGCCTACGAGCAGTACTTC. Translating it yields CATSDSSTSGAYEQYF.

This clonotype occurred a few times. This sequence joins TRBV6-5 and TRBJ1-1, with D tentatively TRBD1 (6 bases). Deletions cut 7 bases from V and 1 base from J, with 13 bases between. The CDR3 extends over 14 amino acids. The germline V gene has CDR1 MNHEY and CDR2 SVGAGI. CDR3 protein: CASTLGQQNTEAFF. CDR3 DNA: TGTGCCAGCACTTTGGGACAACAGAACACTGAAGCTTTCTTT.

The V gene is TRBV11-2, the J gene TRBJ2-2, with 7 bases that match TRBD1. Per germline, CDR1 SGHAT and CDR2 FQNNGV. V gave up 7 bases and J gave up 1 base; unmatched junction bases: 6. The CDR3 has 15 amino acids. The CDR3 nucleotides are TGTGCCAGCATCGCCCGGGACAGGAACACCGGGGAGCTGTTTTTT. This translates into CASIARDRNTGELFF.

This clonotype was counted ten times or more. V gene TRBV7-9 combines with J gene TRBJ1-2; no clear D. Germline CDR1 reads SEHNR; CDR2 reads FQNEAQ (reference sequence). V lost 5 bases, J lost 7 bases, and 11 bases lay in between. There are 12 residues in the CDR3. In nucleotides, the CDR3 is TGTGCCAGCAGCCCAGACGGAACTGGCTACACCTTC. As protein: CASSPDGTGYTF.

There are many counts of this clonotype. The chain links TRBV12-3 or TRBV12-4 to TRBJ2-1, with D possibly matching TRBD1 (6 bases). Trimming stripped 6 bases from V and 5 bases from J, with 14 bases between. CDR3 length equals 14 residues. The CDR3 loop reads CASSPRQANNEQFF. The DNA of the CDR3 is TGTGCCAGCAGCCCCAGACAGGCTAACAATGAGCAGTTCTTC.

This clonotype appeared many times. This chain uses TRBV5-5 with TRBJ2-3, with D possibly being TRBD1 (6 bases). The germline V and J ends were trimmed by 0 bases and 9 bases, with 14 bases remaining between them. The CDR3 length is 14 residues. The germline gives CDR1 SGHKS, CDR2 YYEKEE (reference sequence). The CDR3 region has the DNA TGTGCCAGCAGCTTGGGGGCAGGGGTTAACACGCAGTATTTT. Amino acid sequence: CASSLGAGVNTQYF. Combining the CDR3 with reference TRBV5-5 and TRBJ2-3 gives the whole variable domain DAGVTQSPTHLIKTRGQQVTLRCSPISGHKSVSWYQQVLGQGPQFIFQYYEKEERGRGNFPDRFSARQFPNYSSELNVNALLLGDSALYLCASSLGAGVNTQYFGPGTRLTVL.

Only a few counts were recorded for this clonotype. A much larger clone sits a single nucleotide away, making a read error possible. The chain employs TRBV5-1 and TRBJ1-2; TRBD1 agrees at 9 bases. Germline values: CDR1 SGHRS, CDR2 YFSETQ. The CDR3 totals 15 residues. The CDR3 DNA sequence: TGCGCCAGCAGCTTGACAACAGGGGGCGGCTATGGCGACACCTTC. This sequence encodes CASSLTTGGGYGDTF.

The CDR3 here is CASTDYTQETQYF. The DNA of the CDR3 is TGTGCCAGCACGGATTACACCCAAGAGACCCAGTACTTC. The J gene is TRBJ2-5, the V gene TRBV6-1; no reliable D call. This CDR3 is 13 amino acids long. The germline CDR1 and CDR2 sequences are MNHNS and SASEGT. Trimming shortened V by 7 bases and J by 1 base, and 10 bases separated the two germline ends.

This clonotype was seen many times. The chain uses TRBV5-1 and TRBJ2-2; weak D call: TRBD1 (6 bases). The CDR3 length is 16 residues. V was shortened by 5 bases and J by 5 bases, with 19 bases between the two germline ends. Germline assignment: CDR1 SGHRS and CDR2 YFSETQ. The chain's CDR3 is CASRLAQGRGTGELFF. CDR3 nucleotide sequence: TGCGCCAGCAGGCTCGCCCAGGGGCGTGGAACCGGGGAGCTGTTTTTT.

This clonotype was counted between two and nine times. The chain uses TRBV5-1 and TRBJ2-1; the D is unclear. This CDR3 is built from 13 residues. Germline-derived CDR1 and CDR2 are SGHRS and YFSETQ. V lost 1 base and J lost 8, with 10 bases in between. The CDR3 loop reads CASSLSFGDEQFF. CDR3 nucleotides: TGCGCCAGCAGCTTGTCGTTTGGGGATGAGCAGTTCTTC. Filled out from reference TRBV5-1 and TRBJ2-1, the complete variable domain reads KAGVTQTPRYLIKTRGQQVTLSCSPISGHRSVSWYQQTPGQGLQFLFEYFSETQRNKGNFPGRFSGRQFSNSRSEMNVSTLELGDSALYLCASSLSFGDEQFFGPGTRLTVL.

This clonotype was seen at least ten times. DNA for the CDR3: TGTGCCAGCAGCCAAGAGTACTTTAGCGAGCAGTTCTTC. Protein sequence: CASSQEYFSEQFF. This chain uses TRBV14 with TRBJ2-1; D uncertain. Germline values: CDR1 SGHDN, CDR2 FVKESK. CDR3 length: 13 amino acids. The V end lost 0 bases, the J end lost 10 bases, and 10 bases lay between the germline ends.

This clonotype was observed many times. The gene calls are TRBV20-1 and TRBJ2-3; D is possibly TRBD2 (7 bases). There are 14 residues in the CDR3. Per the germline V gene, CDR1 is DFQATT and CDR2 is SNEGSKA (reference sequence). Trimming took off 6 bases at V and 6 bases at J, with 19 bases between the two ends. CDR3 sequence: CSARGGELLDTQYF. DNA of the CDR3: TGCAGTGCCCGAGGGGGGGAACTGTTGGATACGCAGTATTTT.

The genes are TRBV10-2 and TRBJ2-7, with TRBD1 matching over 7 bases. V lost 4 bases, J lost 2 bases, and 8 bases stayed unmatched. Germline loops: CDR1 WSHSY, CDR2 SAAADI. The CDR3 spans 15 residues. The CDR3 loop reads CASSGQGETTYEQYF. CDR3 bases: TGCGCCAGCAGTGGCCAGGGGGAAACTACCTACGAGCAGTACTTC.

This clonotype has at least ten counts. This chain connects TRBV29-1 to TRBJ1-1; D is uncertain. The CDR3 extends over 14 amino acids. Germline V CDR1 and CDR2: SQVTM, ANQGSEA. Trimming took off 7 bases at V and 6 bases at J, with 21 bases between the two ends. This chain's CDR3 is CSALLLHSRPEAFF. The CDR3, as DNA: TGCAGCGCCCTTCTTTTGCACAGCCGCCCTGAAGCTTTCTTT. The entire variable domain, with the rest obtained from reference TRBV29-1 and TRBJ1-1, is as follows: SAVISQKPSRDICQRGTSLTIQCQVDSQVTMMFWYRQQPGQSLTLIATANQGSEATYESGFVIDKFPISRPNLTFSTLTVSNMSPEDSSIYLCSALLLHSRPEAFFGQGTRLTVV.

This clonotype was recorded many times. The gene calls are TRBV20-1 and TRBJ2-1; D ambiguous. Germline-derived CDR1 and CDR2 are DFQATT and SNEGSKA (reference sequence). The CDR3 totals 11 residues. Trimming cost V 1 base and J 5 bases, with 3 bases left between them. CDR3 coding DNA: TGCAGTGCTAGAGGGCACAATGAGCAGTTCTTC. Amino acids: CSARGHNEQFF.

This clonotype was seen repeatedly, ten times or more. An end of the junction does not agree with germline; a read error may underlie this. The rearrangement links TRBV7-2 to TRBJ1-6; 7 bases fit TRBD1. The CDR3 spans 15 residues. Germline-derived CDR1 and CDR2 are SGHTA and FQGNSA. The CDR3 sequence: CASSYRTGNNSPLHF. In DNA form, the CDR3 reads TGTGCCAGTAGCTACCGGACAGGCAATAATTCACCCCTCCACTTT.

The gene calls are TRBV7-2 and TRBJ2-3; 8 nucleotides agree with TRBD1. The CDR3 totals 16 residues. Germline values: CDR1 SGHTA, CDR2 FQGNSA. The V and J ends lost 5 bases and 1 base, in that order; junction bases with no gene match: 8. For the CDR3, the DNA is TGTGCCAGCAGCGCCTACAGGGGGTGGGGCACAGATACGCAGTATTTT. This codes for CASSAYRGWGTDTQYF.

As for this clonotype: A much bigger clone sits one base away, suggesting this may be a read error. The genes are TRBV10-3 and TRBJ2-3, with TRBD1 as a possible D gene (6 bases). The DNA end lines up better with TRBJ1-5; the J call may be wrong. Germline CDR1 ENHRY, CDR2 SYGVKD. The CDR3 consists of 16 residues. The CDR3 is CAISFPGGLSTDTQHF. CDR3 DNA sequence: TGTGCCATCAGTTTCCCTGGGGGGCTAAGCACAGATACGCAGCATTTT.

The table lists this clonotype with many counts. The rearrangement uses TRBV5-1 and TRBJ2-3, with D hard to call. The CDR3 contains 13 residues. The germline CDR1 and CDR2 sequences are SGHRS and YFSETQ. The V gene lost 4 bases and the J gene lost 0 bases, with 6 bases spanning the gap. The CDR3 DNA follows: TGCGCCAGCAGCGACCTTAGCACAGATACGCAGTATTTT. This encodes CASSDLSTDTQYF.

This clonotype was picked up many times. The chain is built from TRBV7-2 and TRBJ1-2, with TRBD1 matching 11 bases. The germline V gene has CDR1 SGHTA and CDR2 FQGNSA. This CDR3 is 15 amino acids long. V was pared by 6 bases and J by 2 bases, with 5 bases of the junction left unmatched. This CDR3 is CASRQDRGRNYGYTF. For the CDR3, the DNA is TGTGCCAGCAGACAGGACAGGGGGCGGAACTATGGCTACACCTTC. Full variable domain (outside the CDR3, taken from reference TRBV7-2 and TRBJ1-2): GAGVSQSPSNKVTEKGKDVELRCDPISGHTALYWYRQSLGQGLEFLIYFQGNSAPDKSGLPSDRFSAERTGGSVSTLTIQRTQQEDSAVYLCASRQDRGRNYGYTFGSGTRLTVV.

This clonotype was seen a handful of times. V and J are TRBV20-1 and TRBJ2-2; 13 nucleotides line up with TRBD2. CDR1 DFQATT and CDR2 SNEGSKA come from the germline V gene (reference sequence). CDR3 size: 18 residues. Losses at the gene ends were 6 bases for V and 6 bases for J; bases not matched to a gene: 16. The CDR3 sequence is CSADAGLAGRVFSGELFF. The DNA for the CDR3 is TGCAGTGCCGACGCGGGACTAGCGGGACGGGTGTTCTCCGGGGAGCTGTTTTTT.

In DNA form, the CDR3 reads TGTGCCAGTACCAGGGGACTAACGGACTCCTACGAGCAGTACTTC. Translation: CASTRGLTDSYEQYF. The V call is TRBV12-3 or TRBV12-4, the J call TRBJ2-7, with D perhaps matching TRBD2 (7 bases). This CDR3 comprises 15 residues. V shed 9 bases and J shed 0 bases, with 18 bases lying between them.